This T cell receptor beta chain originates from a study of T-cell memory formation after mild COVID-19. TCRdb re-derived calls from the 5' RACE reads in MiXCR, one entry per CDR3 protein. Here the sample spans about 340,000 distinct CDR3 sequences, more than 15% being singletons. There are 15 residues in the CDR3. V dropped 3 bases and J dropped 0 bases, with 9 bases sitting between them. This clonotype has just a few counts. This clonotype was sampled from a man between 18 and 29 years old who had mild COVID-19 (a few samples of this study predate the infection). Cell type and time point are not known. Source material: PBMCs or a T cell subset sorted from them (not recorded which). This chain uses TRBV12-3 or TRBV12-4 with TRBJ1-5; D remains unclear. CDR3 nucleotide sequence: TGTGCCAGCAGTTTGGGTCGAAATAGCAATCAGCCCCAGCATTTT. This translates into CASSLGRNSNQPQHF.